Following are 9 T cell receptor beta chains from one sample sequenced in a study of OX40 agonist ivuxolimab in advanced cancers. Libraries were prepared by immunoSEQ multiplex PCR; TCRdb keeps only in-frame clonotypes and omits some of them. Among 30,000 to 40,000 clones, 70% to 85% were seen once, and the ten largest hold less than 20%. The sequences come from CD4+ or CD8+ T cells sorted from blood, collected in a trial of the OX40 agonist ivuxolimab. These receptors were obtained from an adult with an advanced solid tumor such as melanoma, head and neck, liver or kidney cancer.

Worth noting for this clone: Other nucleotide sequences in the sample specify the same CDR3. The chain is built from TRBV6-1 and TRBJ1-2; 10 bases are shared with TRBD1. The CDR3 is made up of 15 amino acids. Trimming at V came to 6 bases and at J to 2 bases, leaving 6 bases not matched to a gene. Germline CDR1 and CDR2: MNHNS and SASEGT. In nucleotides, the CDR3 is TGTGCCAGCAGGGTGGGACAGGGGCCGAACTATGGCTACACCTTC. Translation: CASRVGQGPNYGYTF.

This clone was observed a handful of times. The gene calls are TRBV18 and TRBJ2-2; D is undetermined. Trimming stripped 3 bases from V and 5 bases from J, with 7 bases between. CDR1 is KGHSH and CDR2 is LQKENI in the germline V gene. There are 13 residues in the CDR3. CDR3 nucleotide sequence: TGTGCCAGCTCACCTAGCTTTACCGGGGAGCTGTTTTTT. As protein: CASSPSFTGELFF.

This clone was recorded once. This chain uses TRBV4-2 with TRBJ1-4; D possibly corresponds to TRBD1 (6 bases). The CDR3 has 18 residues. Germline-derived CDR1 and CDR2 are LGHNA and YNFKEQ. Trimming cost V 0 bases and J 0 bases, with 14 bases left between them. CDR3 sequence (DNA): TGTGCCAGCAGCCAAGACCCGGGACACTTTGCAACTAATGAAAAACTGTTTTTT. It is translated as CASSQDPGHFATNEKLFF.

The V and J genes are TRBV19 and TRBJ1-5; possible D gene TRBD1, 5 bases. With 11 bases removed from V and 0 bases from J, the gap between germline ends came to 14 bases. This CDR3 contains 14 residues. CDR1 is LNHDA and CDR2 is SQIVND in the germline V gene (reference sequence). For the CDR3, the DNA is TGTGCCGGAGGGACGGGGGATAGCAATCAGCCCCAGCATTTT. Translation: CAGGTGDSNQPQHF.

This clone was picked up one time. The chain carries TRBV5-6 and TRBJ1-1; D perhaps matches TRBD1 (6 bases). The length of the CDR3 is 17 residues. Trimming took 4 bases from V and 0 from J, leaving 19 bases between them. Germline V CDR1 and CDR2: SGHDT, YYEEEE. As DNA, the CDR3 is TGTGCCAGCAGCCACGGGGGCGCTGTTTACATGAACACTGAAGCTTTCTTT. It translates to CASSHGGAVYMNTEAFF.

In DNA, the CDR3 is TGTGCCAGCAGTCCCCACCCGGACAGGGGAGTAAGGAGCAATCAGCCCCAGCATTTT. It specifies CASSPHPDRGVRSNQPQHF. This chain connects TRBV28 to TRBJ1-5, with 9 bases matching TRBD1. CDR3 length equals 19 residues. CDR1 and CDR2 (germline): MDHEN, SYDVKM. V gave up 5 bases and J gave up 1 base; unmatched junction bases: 15. Full variable domain (outside the CDR3, taken from reference TRBV28 and TRBJ1-5): DVKVTQSSRYLVKRTGEKVFLECVQDMDHENMFWYRQDPGLGLRLIYFSYDVKMKEKGDIPEGYSVSREKKERFSLILESASTNQTSMYLCASSPHPDRGVRSNQPQHFGDGTRLSIL.

Comment on this clone: One end of the junction is discordant with germline, which a read error may explain. The CDR3 DNA follows: TGTGCCAGCAGCTGGGCCCGGGACTTCCTCTTC. Translation: CASSWARDFLF. The chain recombines TRBV5-8 with TRBJ2-7, with D perhaps matching TRBD2 (6 bases). Per germline, CDR1 SGHTS and CDR2 YDEGEE. CDR3 length: 11 residues.

The rearrangement joins TRBV10-3 to TRBJ1-2, with 10 nucleotides matching TRBD1. The CDR3 extends over 14 amino acids. Germline CDR1 and CDR2: ENHRY and SYGVKD. Germline trimming cut 8 bases from V and 6 bases from J; bases unmatched to any gene: 9. The chain's CDR3 is CAIGGGTGANGYTF. The CDR3 DNA is TGTGCCATCGGGGGCGGGACAGGGGCGAATGGCTACACCTTC.

A remark on this clone: Different DNA sequences within this sample yield the same CDR3. V and J are TRBV7-9 and TRBJ2-5, with D tentatively TRBD2 (5 bases). The V gene lost 1 base and the J gene lost 2 bases, with 8 bases spanning the gap. From germline, CDR1 is SEHNR and CDR2 FQNEAQ (reference sequence). The CDR3 has 14 amino acids. This chain's CDR3 is CASSLVSGQETQYF. Written as DNA, the CDR3 is TGTGCCAGCAGCTTAGTTTCGGGACAAGAGACCCAGTACTTC.